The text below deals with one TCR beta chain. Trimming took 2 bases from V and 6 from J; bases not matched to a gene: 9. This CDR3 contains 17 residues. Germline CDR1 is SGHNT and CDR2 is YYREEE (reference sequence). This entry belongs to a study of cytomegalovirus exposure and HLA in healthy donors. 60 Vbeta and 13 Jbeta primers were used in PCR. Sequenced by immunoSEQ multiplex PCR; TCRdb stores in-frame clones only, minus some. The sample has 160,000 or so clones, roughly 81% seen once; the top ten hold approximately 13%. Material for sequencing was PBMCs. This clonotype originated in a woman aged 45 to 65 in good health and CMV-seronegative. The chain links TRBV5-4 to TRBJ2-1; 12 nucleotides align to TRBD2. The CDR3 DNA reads TGTGCCAGCAGCTTTGACCTGGGACTAGCGGGTGCCAATGAGCAGTTCTTC. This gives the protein CASSFDLGLAGANEQFF. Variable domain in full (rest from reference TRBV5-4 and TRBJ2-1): ETGVTQSPTHLIKTRGQQVTLRCSSQSGHNTVSWYQQALGQGPQFIFQYYREEENGRGNFPPRFSGLQFPNYSSELNVNALELDDSALYLCASSFDLGLAGANEQFFGPGTRLTVL.